This entry is about one TCR beta chain. The entry originates in a study of blood T cell repertoires in COVID-19. Looking at the study overall: The samples span acute and convalescent COVID-19 from the United States, Italy and Spain. PBMCs, B-cell-depleted T cells, or T cells provided the cDNA or gDNA that made up the material.

The J segment lost 5 bases and the V segment lost 4 bases, leaving 6 bases of the junction unmatched. CDR1 is SGHRS and CDR2 is YFSETQ in the germline V gene. The CDR3 sequence is 13 residues long. Original processing methods: By means of reference gene primer amplification, nucleated cell counts were estimated. Sequencing used immunoSEQ multiplex PCR; TCRdb keeps in-frame clones, though not all of them. Clonal size and the V and J genes are those of that table, whereas D and trimming came from the DNA. The sample contains approximately 150,000 clones, roughly 86% of which appear only once. The chain has TRBV5-1 and TRBJ2-7, with TRBD1 matching over 7 bases. This sequence was found in a woman aged 50 to 60 with acute or convalescent COVID-19. Sequencing input: peripheral blood. The CDR3 sequence: CASSLGQEDEQYF. The CDR3 DNA sequence: TGCGCCAGCAGCCTAGGACAGGAGGACGAGCAGTACTTC.